This T cell receptor beta chain emerged from a study of Graves' ophthalmopathy and Graves' hyperthyroidism listed by TCRdb under 2018. The study in broad terms: Peripheral blood was collected before any treatment was given, at the time of initial diagnosis. In total, 135 blood samples were TCR-sequenced: 40 to 45 ophthalmopathy, approximately 80 hyperthyroidism and roughly 17 hyperthyroidism-to-ophthalmopathy patients. To explore V-J signatures distinguishing ophthalmopathy from hyperthyroidism, a discovery set of approximately 100 patients (roughly 45 ophthalmopathy, 55 to 60 stable hyperthyroidism) was enrolled. T-cell repertoires of thyroid tissue and blood were compared in six or seven hyperthyroidism patients. After sampling, hyperthyroidism patients received methimazole starting at 30 mg daily, and ophthalmopathy patients received high-dose intravenous methylprednisolone. An independent validation cohort was composed of around 19 hyperthyroidism patients and 17 patients who later progressed from hyperthyroidism to ophthalmopathy. The study used signatures of the TCR beta repertoire to tell Graves' ophthalmopathy apart from Graves' hyperthyroidism and to predict which patients would progress to ophthalmopathy. Broad study findings and their caveats: In validation, the model predicted ophthalmopathy progression with about 70% sensitivity and roughly 78% specificity; fewer than 15 predicted patients were CT-confirmed with GO in a median of approximately six months. Sample size was not predetermined statistically, and investigators were not blinded to group allocation. The 13-signature model separated ophthalmopathy from stable hyperthyroidism with approximately 85% sensitivity and almost 84% specificity in cross-validation, and 80%/75% in the test set. Most expanded thyroid clonotypes with a frequency above 0.001 also appeared in blood, which suggests that blood repertoires may reflect the immune response in the thyroid.

About this clonotype: Its antigen has not been determined. No per-base quality is available; no much larger clone lies one base away.

In the germline V gene, CDR1 corresponds to SGDLS and CDR2 to YYNGEE. Between the V and J ends, shortened by 4 bases and 6 bases respectively, the junction contains 19 bases. The CDR3 runs 15 amino acids, cysteine and phenylalanine included. CDR3 DNA is the only sequence kept; it has 45 bases, read in frame from the first base. Hyperthyroidism was considered stable if no progression to ophthalmopathy occurred within 18 months of follow-up. Hyperthyroidism patients were newly diagnosed, with disease duration under 2 months, and aged 18 to 65 years. Patients with other autoimmune diseases, uncontrolled infections, pregnancy or lactation were excluded. Diagnosis relied on clinical symptoms, serum thyroxine, TRAb, thyroid ultrasound and orbital computed tomography. Using Ficoll-Paque density gradient centrifugation, PBMCs were isolated from about 9.4 ml of fresh peripheral blood. Total RNA was extracted with Trizol reagent and quality-checked on an Agilent 2100 Bioanalyzer.

For repertoire sequencing, the TCR beta CDR3 regions were amplified from RNA transcripts. A first-round RT-PCR used HTBI primers with the Qiagen OneStep RT-PCR kit, followed by a second-round multiplex PCR, size selection and purification. Libraries were sequenced paired-end with 100 bp reads on an Illumina HiSeq2000. The paper's data handling went like this. Reads were processed with SOAPnuke, discarding reads with adapters, uncalled bases, mean Phred below 15, or no exact constant-primer or identifier match. COPE v1.2.5 was used to merge high-quality paired reads. Unique nucleotide sequences were defined as clonotypes and aligned to IMGT TRB V, D and J references using MiTCR v1.1. The analysis was limited to V-J combinations with a frequency above 0.0001, which together covered more than 99% of repertoires. For each V-J combination, a TCR clonal expansion and chaos score was defined as F50 clonal expansion divided by the chaos observed in the TCRdist matrix. Welch's t-statistics and random forest were used to reduce the features to about a dozen V-J combinations, which were then used as input to a naive Bayes classifier. The similarity between thyroid and blood repertoires was quantified using the Morisita-Horn index. Using fastp at Q25 and MiXCR, TCRdb reprocessed the public reads and kept productive beta chains. Each entry merges the rows of one CDR3 protein and shows their most common DNA and genes. The V and J calls shown here were made by TCRdb, not taken from the authors' results. The sample table holds 300,000 to 400,000 distinct CDR3 sequences, of which roughly 17% were seen once. The top ten clonotypes cover approximately 2.4% of the sample.

The sample taken for sequencing was peripheral blood. This clonotype was obtained from an adult woman with stable Graves' hyperthyroidism. The V and J segments used are TRBV9 and TRBJ1-2; a tentative D match to TRBD1 spans 6 bases. The CDR3 region has the sequence CASSFLQGMKDGYTF. The bases are TGTGCCAGCAGCTTCCTACAGGGAATGAAGGATGGCTACACCTTC.